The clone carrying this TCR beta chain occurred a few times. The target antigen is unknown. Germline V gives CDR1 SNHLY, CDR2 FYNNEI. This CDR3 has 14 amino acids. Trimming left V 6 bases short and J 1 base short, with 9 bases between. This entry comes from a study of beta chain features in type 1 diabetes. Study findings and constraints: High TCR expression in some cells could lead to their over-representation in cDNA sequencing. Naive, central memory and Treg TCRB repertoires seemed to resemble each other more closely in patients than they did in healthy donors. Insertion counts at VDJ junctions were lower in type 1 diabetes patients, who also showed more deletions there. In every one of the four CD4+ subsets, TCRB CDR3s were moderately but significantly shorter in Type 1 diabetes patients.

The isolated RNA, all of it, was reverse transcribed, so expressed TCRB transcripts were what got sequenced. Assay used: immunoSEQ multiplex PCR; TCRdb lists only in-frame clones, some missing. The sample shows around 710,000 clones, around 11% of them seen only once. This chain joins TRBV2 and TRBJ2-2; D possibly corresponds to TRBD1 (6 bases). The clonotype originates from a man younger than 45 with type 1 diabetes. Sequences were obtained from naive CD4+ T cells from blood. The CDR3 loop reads CASRTGRNTGELFF. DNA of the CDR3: TGTGCCAGCAGGACAGGAAGGAACACCGGGGAGCTGTTTTTT.